This is a list of T cell receptor beta chains from one sample in a study of T cells in pancreatic ductal adenocarcinoma. Only in-frame clones appear in the TCRdb table, and some are missing; sequencing was by immunoSEQ multiplex PCR. Found here are 15,000 to 20,000 clones, about 88% of them singletons; the top ten hold 0.94%. Sequenced input: PBMCs. All receptors derive from a human donor with pancreatic ductal adenocarcinoma. The CDR3 runs from the conserved cysteine through the conserved F or W.

v_call: TRBV5-5; cdr3_aa: CASSRQLSYEQYF
v_call: TRBV30; cdr3_aa: CAWSPSSGGLGETQYF
v_call: TRBV30; cdr3_aa: CAWSGQGGQPQHF
v_call: TRBV28; cdr3_aa: CASSLEWTEAFF
v_call: TRBV7-2; cdr3_aa: CASSLSNFEKLFF
v_call: TRBV7-8; cdr3_aa: CASSLTSGSTRSGNTIYF
v_call: TRBV5-4; cdr3_aa: CASAPRGGDYGYTF
v_call: TRBV6-1; cdr3_aa: CASIEVGGSGSPLHF
v_call: TRBV13; cdr3_aa: CASSSLAGGSYEQYF
v_call: TRBV7-6; cdr3_aa: CASRPGGADTQYF
v_call: TRBV6-5; cdr3_aa: CASSLRTGANQPQHF
v_call: TRBV7-2; cdr3_aa: CASSLAWTSGGTYEQYF
v_call: TRBV6-1; cdr3_aa: CASSEALLGEKLFF